A single sample is the source of the 9 T cell receptor beta chains below, sequenced in a study of blood T cell repertoires in COVID-19. Repertoires were generated with immunoSEQ multiplex PCR, while TCRdb's copy carries only in-frame clones and drops some. This table has 200,000 or so clones, 80% to 90% appearing once. The sequenced sample consisted of peripheral blood. The receptors stem from a woman in her forties or fifties with acute or convalescent COVID-19.

The chain couples TRBV7-2 to TRBJ1-2; 7 nucleotides align to TRBD1. The V segment lost 1 base and the J segment 2 bases; nucleotides outside the gene matches: 7. Looked up from germline, CDR1 is SGHTA and CDR2 is FQGNSA. This CDR3 comprises 16 residues. CDR3 sequence (DNA): TGTGCCAGCAGCTTAGTAGCTGGACAGGAAAACTATGGCTACACCTTC. Its translation is CASSLVAGQENYGYTF.

This clone occurred a few times. This chain joins TRBV7-3 and TRBJ2-5, with 11 bases lining up with TRBD2. V dropped 1 base and J dropped 4; count of bases not matched to a gene: 2. The CDR3 spans 15 residues. Germline V CDR1 and CDR2: SGHTA, FQGTGA. CDR3 DNA sequence: TGTGCCAGCAGCTTAAACGGACTAGCGGGAGAGACCCAGTACTTC. Protein product: CASSLNGLAGETQYF.

The rearrangement joins TRBV28 to TRBJ2-3, with 9 bases that match TRBD2. With 6 bases clipped from V and 5 bases from J, the junction kept 9 bases outside the gene matches. The CDR3 runs to 15 residues. The V gene's germline CDR1 is MDHEN and CDR2 SYDVKM. In nucleotides, the CDR3 is TGTGCCAGCAGGCCTCGGGGCGGGAGGGGAGATACGCAGTATTTT. This encodes CASRPRGGRGDTQYF.

CDR3 DNA: TGTGCCAGCAGCTTGGGACAGGGCGCAACTAATGAAAAACTGTTTTTT. As protein: CASSLGQGATNEKLFF. The chain couples TRBV5-4 to TRBJ1-4; 7 bases align to TRBD1. With V trimmed by 0 bases and J by 0 bases, 2 bases remained unmatched. CDR1 is SGHNT, CDR2 YYREEE, per germline (reference sequence). CDR3 length equals 16 residues.

The chain employs TRBV19 and TRBJ1-6; D is perhaps TRBD1 (6 bases). Trimming cost V 5 bases and J 0 bases, with 14 bases left between them. CDR1 and CDR2 from the germline V gene are LNHDA and SQIVND (reference sequence). This CDR3 is 17 amino acids long. The CDR3 sequence: CASSPAGASSYNSPLHF. CDR3 nucleotides: TGTGCCAGTAGTCCCGCGGGGGCCAGCTCCTATAATTCACCCCTCCACTTT.

The chain joins TRBV12-3 or TRBV12-4 to TRBJ1-3; D remains unclear. V was shortened by 3 bases and J by 3 bases, with 6 bases between the two germline ends. The CDR3 loop spans 13 amino acids. The CDR3 region has the DNA TGTGCCAGCAGTTTTAATCTTGGAAACACCATATATTTT. The encoded protein is CASSFNLGNTIYF.

This chain links TRBV9 with TRBJ1-2, with a tentative D call TRBD1 (6 bases). Germline V CDR1 and CDR2: SGDLS, YYNGEE. Trimming cost V 4 bases and J 4 bases, with 17 bases left between them. The CDR3 consists of 15 residues. The CDR3 DNA reads as TGTGCCAGCAGCTTTCAGTCGACAGGTTCCTATGGCTACACCTTC. As protein: CASSFQSTGSYGYTF.

In its sample, this clone was seen once. The gene calls are TRBV12-3 or TRBV12-4 and TRBJ1-1; D might be TRBD1 (6 bases). V lost 3 bases, J lost 6 bases, and 11 bases lay in between. This CDR3 comprises 13 residues. The CDR3 DNA follows: TGTGCCAGCAGTTTTACAGGGTCGTCTGAAGCTTTCTTT. Its translation is CASSFTGSSEAFF.

J is TRBJ1-3 and V is TRBV21-1; the D call TRBD1 from the table was never checked on the DNA. TRBV21-1 is described as a pseudogene. The CDR3 is 20 residues long. CDR3 nucleotide sequence: TGTGCCAGCAGCAATGGCTTTAGGGACACCATCCCCCTCTCTGGAAACACCATATATTTT. Amino acid sequence: CASSNGFRDTIPLSGNTIYF.